The following is a T cell receptor beta chain sequence with its context. V was clipped by 5 bases and J by 6 bases; unmatched bases: 8. Germline V gene sequence: CDR1 SGHVS, CDR2 FQNEAQ. CDR3 length: 15 residues. This entry belongs to a study of blood T cell repertoires in COVID-19. Study in general: The United States, Italy and Spain were the sources of the acute and convalescent COVID-19 samples.

Per the original data handling: How many nucleated cells were present was estimated from reference gene primer amplification. The data were produced by immunoSEQ multiplex PCR, yet TCRdb's version contains in-frame clones alone and is incomplete. For V, J and clone size, that table is used; D and trimming come from the DNA. The sample yields 35,000 to 45,000 clones, about 88% seen once. The sample comprised peripheral blood. The V gene is TRBV7-8, the J gene TRBJ2-2; 8 nucleotides match TRBD2. The sequence derives from a man between 65 and 85 years old with active COVID-19. The CDR3 reads CASSPGLGGAGELFF. The CDR3 DNA is TGTGCCAGCAGCCCGGGACTAGGAGGGGCCGGGGAGCTGTTTTTT.